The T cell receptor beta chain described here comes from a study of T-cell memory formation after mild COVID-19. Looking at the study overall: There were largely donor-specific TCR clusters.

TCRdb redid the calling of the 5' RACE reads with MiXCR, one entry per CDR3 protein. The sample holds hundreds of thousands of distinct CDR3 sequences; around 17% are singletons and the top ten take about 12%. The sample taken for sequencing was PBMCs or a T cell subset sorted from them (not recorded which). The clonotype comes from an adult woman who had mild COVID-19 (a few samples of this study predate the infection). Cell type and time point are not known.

CDR3 protein: CASSYVAGDINEQFF. The CDR3 bases are TGTGCCAGCAGTTATGTAGCGGGGGACATTAATGAGCAGTTCTTC. The gene calls are TRBV6-6 and TRBJ2-1; 9 bases map to TRBD2. The germline V gene has CDR1 MNHNY and CDR2 SVGAGI (reference sequence). The CDR3 consists of 15 residues. J lost 7 bases, V lost 3 bases, and 7 bases had no gene match.